Below, one TCR beta chain is given with its context. Its specificity is unknown. Trimming removed 5 bases at V and 1 base at J, with 12 bases between. Germline lookup yields CDR1 SGHTA and CDR2 FQGNSA. The CDR3 spans 14 residues. The sample is drawn from a study of cytotoxic CD8 clonotypes in ibrutinib-treated CLL. Study summary: Partial response was seen in roughly 25 patients and complete response in 2; after median around 5.5 years, approximately 14 stayed remitted, some 12 progressed. Productive templates per sample averaged nearly 260,000; productive rearrangements, 94,082. The study, taken as a whole, reports: Upon ibrutinib response clonality rose, and upon progression it fell back toward baseline.

Sequencing was performed with immunoSEQ multiplex PCR; in TCRdb, only in-frame clones are kept and a portion is missing. The table includes about 140,000 clones, roughly 80% detected once. The clonotype originates from a human donor with chronic lymphocytic leukemia. This material consisted of PBMCs, taken after 12 months of ibrutinib treatment. The chain links TRBV7-2 to TRBJ2-7; no reliable D call. CDR3 sequence reads: CASSTPGRSYEQYF. The CDR3, as DNA: TGTGCCAGCAGCACGCCTGGACGATCCTACGAGCAGTACTTC.